This TCR beta chain was profiled in a study of T cell responses to AZD1222 COVID-19 vaccine. Study observations and caveats: Possibly, clonal diversity was underestimated; donors were largely white British and included more females.

Germline CDR1 and CDR2: LGHNA and YNFKEQ. The CDR3 has 15 amino acids. The trim removed 5 bases at V and 5 bases at J, leaving 8 bases unmatched. Using immunoSEQ multiplex PCR, the repertoire was profiled, and TCRdb retains in-frame clones only, with some absent. The data contain 130,000 to 150,000 clones, roughly 89% of them singletons. Points on this clone: Its antigen is undetermined.

This receptor was taken from an adult in good health. V and J are TRBV4-2 and TRBJ1-4; 7 nucleotides align to TRBD1. The sample in question was peripheral blood, obtained on day 0 of AZD1222 vaccination. The CDR3 coding sequence is TGTGCCAGCAGCGCGAGGGGGCGGGTGAATGAAAAACTGTTTTTT. It yields the protein CASSARGRVNEKLFF.